The 22 T cell receptor beta chains listed next were all sequenced from one sample in a study of identical twins. Using its own MiXCR run on the 5' RACE reads, TCRdb lists one record per CDR3 protein. The table shows approximately 700,000 distinct CDR3 sequences, with around a sixth occurring only once. The same data also contributed to another study, on T cells expressing NK-cell markers.

The sample was PBMCs. These receptors were obtained from a woman in her late teens or twenties in good health.

V usage is TRBV20-1 and J usage is TRBJ2-7; D could derive from TRBD1 or TRBD2 (7 bases each). Germline lookup yields CDR1 DFQATT and CDR2 SNEGSKA (reference sequence). The CDR3 contains 15 residues. Trimming shortened V by 6 bases and J by 2 bases, and 20 bases separated the two germline ends. The CDR3 is CSATPPGGRAYEQYF. For the CDR3, the DNA is TGCAGTGCGACCCCACCAGGGGGGAGGGCCTACGAGCAGTACTTC.

This clonotype has just a few counts. This chain links TRBV7-2 with TRBJ2-1, with D uncertain. The CDR3 runs to 14 residues. Trimming cost V 5 bases and J 7 bases, with 15 bases left between them. Germline CDR1 reads SGHTA; CDR2 reads FQGNSA. DNA for the CDR3: TGTGCCAGCAGCAGGGTCGGACCCTTGAATGAGCAGTTCTTC. Translating gives CASSRVGPLNEQFF. Full variable domain (rest looked up from reference TRBV7-2 and TRBJ2-1): GAGVSQSPSNKVTEKGKDVELRCDPISGHTALYWYRQSLGQGLEFLIYFQGNSAPDKSGLPSDRFSAERTGGSVSTLTIQRTQQEDSAVYLCASSRVGPLNEQFFGPGTRLTVL.

The J gene is TRBJ2-3, the V gene TRBV4-3; D might be TRBD1 or TRBD2, each matching 5 bases. This CDR3 contains 19 residues. Trimming removed 2 bases from V and 6 bases from J, with 27 bases in between. CDR1 and CDR2 (germline): LGHNA, YSLEER. CDR3 sequence: CASSQRPVTTARGGDTQYF. DNA for the CDR3: TGCGCCAGCAGCCAACGGCCGGTAACAACGGCCCGGGGCGGGGATACGCAGTATTTT.

V is TRBV15 and J is TRBJ2-6, with 10 bases lining up with TRBD1. J lost 8 bases, V lost 0 bases, and 7 bases had no gene match. In germline, CDR1 is LNHNV, CDR2 YYDKDF (reference sequence). The CDR3 spans 17 residues. CDR3 coding DNA: TGTGCCACCAGCAGAGATTCGGGGACAGGGGTTACCAACGTCCTGACTTTC. Translation gives CATSRDSGTGVTNVLTF. Complete variable domain (other parts from reference TRBV15 and TRBJ2-6): DAMVIQNPRYQVTQFGKPVTLSCSQTLNHNVMYWYQQKSSQAPKLLFHYYDKDFNNEADTPDNFQSRRPNTSFCFLDIRSPGLGDTAMYLCATSRDSGTGVTNVLTFGAGSRLTVL.

The genes are TRBV5-1 and TRBJ2-2; D possibly corresponds to TRBD1 (5 bases). V dropped 5 bases and J dropped 5 bases, with 16 bases sitting between them. The CDR3 covers 15 residues. Looked up from germline, CDR1 is SGHRS and CDR2 is YFSETQ. The CDR3 is CASRTSPTETGELFF. The DNA of the CDR3 is TGCGCCAGCAGGACCTCCCCGACAGAAACCGGGGAGCTGTTTTTT. Full variable domain (outside the CDR3, taken from reference TRBV5-1 and TRBJ2-2): KAGVTQTPRYLIKTRGQQVTLSCSPISGHRSVSWYQQTPGQGLQFLFEYFSETQRNKGNFPGRFSGRQFSNSRSEMNVSTLELGDSALYLCASRTSPTETGELFFGEGSRLTVL.

CDR3 sequence: CASSQEISQGSSYEQYF. The CDR3 coding sequence is TGCGCCAGCAGCCAAGAGATTTCGCAGGGGAGCTCCTACGAGCAGTACTTC. This chain connects TRBV4-3 to TRBJ2-7; tentatively, D is TRBD1 (6 bases). In germline, CDR1 is LGHNA, CDR2 YSLEER. This CDR3 has 17 residues. V was shortened by 0 bases and J by 0 bases, with 15 bases between the two germline ends.

This clonotype came up many times. This rearrangement joins TRBV20-1 to TRBJ2-7; possible D gene TRBD1, 5 bases. The germline V gene has CDR1 DFQATT and CDR2 SNEGSKA (reference sequence). V shed 3 bases and J shed 1 base, with 7 bases lying between them. This CDR3 comprises 12 residues. CDR3 nucleotides: TGCAGTGCTAGGTCAGGGTCCTACGAGCAGTACTTC. Amino acid sequence: CSARSGSYEQYF.

This clonotype has a handful of counts. The gene calls are TRBV5-1 and TRBJ2-5, with D perhaps matching TRBD2 (6 bases). Germline values: CDR1 SGHRS, CDR2 YFSETQ. The CDR3 is 13 residues long. The ends were cut back, 6 bases at V and 4 bases at J, with 13 bases in the middle. In nucleotides, the CDR3 is TGCGCCAGCAAGGGAGGACCGCCAGAGACCCAGTACTTC. Translated, it gives CASKGGPPETQYF.

The V call is TRBV12-3 or TRBV12-4, the J call TRBJ2-5, with TRBD2 matching 8 bases. Trimming removed 3 bases from V and 4 bases from J; junction bases left unmatched: 4. The CDR3 has 14 residues. The CDR3 DNA sequence: TGTGCCAGCAGTTTTCGAAGCGGGGGAGAGACCCAGTACTTC. It encodes CASSFRSGGETQYF.

The chain uses TRBV6-5 and TRBJ2-1; 7 bases are shared with TRBD2. The trim removed 5 bases at V and 8 bases at J, leaving 18 bases unmatched. Germline CDR1 and CDR2: MNHEY and SVGAGI. This CDR3 region has 17 residues. CDR3 amino acids: CASSTMASGQRSDEQFF. The CDR3 region has the DNA TGTGCCAGCAGTACTATGGCTAGCGGCCAGAGGAGCGATGAGCAGTTCTTC.

This clonotype was picked up a small number of times. The gene calls are TRBV12-3 or TRBV12-4 and TRBJ2-5, with 7 positions matching TRBD1. The ends lost 6 bases at V and 2 bases at J; junction bases unmatched: 12. The CDR3 has 16 amino acids. The CDR3 DNA follows: TGTGCCAGCAGCCCCATCGGACAGGTCATACAAGAGACCCAGTACTTC. It codes for CASSPIGQVIQETQYF.

V usage is TRBV2 and J usage is TRBJ2-7; TRBD1 aligns across 11 bases. The junction had 3 bases not matched to a gene; V was cut back by 6 bases and J by 2 bases. The germline V gene encodes CDR1 SNHLY and CDR2 FYNNEI. The CDR3 is made up of 14 amino acids. The CDR3 sequence is CASRGTGGAYEQYF. Here the CDR3 DNA reads TGTGCCAGCAGAGGGACAGGGGGAGCCTACGAGCAGTACTTC.

The V gene is TRBV5-4, the J gene TRBJ2-6; D is possibly TRBD1 (5 bases). The CDR3 is 16 residues long. The V and J ends lost 3 bases and 4 bases respectively, with 14 bases between them. Looked up from germline, CDR1 is SGHNT and CDR2 is YYREEE (reference sequence). Here the CDR3 DNA reads TGTGCCAGCAGCTGGGGCCGGGTAGGAGGGGCCAACGTCCTGACTTTC. This encodes CASSWGRVGGANVLTF. Variable domain in full (rest from reference TRBV5-4 and TRBJ2-6): ETGVTQSPTHLIKTRGQQVTLRCSSQSGHNTVSWYQQALGQGPQFIFQYYREEENGRGNFPPRFSGLQFPNYSSELNVNALELDDSALYLCASSWGRVGGANVLTFGAGSRLTVL.

This clonotype has just a few counts. J is TRBJ2-7 and V is TRBV20-1; 7 bases are a match to TRBD1. V lost 6 bases, J lost 1 base, and 9 bases stayed unmatched. Germline CDR1 and CDR2: DFQATT and SNEGSKA (reference sequence). CDR3 length: 14 amino acids. The CDR3 loop reads CSAPTGFRSYEQYF. In DNA form, the CDR3 reads TGCAGTGCGCCGACAGGGTTCCGTTCCTACGAGCAGTACTTC.

This clonotype was counted only a few times. The chain has TRBV5-6 and TRBJ2-1; possibly TRBD2 for D (6 bases). The CDR3 is made up of 13 amino acids. The V end lost 4 bases, the J end lost 8 bases, and 13 bases lay between the germline ends. The germline V gene encodes CDR1 SGHDT and CDR2 YYEEEE. The CDR3 reads CASSRLGGDEQFF. The CDR3, as DNA: TGTGCCAGCAGCAGACTAGGCGGGGATGAGCAGTTCTTC. Full variable domain (rest looked up from reference TRBV5-6 and TRBJ2-1): DAGVTQSPTHLIKTRGQQVTLRCSPKSGHDTVSWYQQALGQGPQFIFQYYEEEERQRGNFPDRFSGHQFPNYSSELNVNALLLGDSALYLCASSRLGGDEQFFGPGTRLTVL.

The rearrangement links TRBV7-9 to TRBJ1-2, with 9 nucleotides matching TRBD1. V lost 0 bases to trimming and J lost 3 bases; unmatched junction nucleotides: 5. Germline V CDR1 and CDR2: SEHNR, FQNEAQ (reference sequence). This CDR3 contains 16 residues. The CDR3 coding sequence is TGTGCCAGCAGCTTAGCGGGACAGGGTTGGGACTATGGCTACACCTTC. The encoded protein is CASSLAGQGWDYGYTF. The full variable domain, rest sourced from reference TRBV7-9 and TRBJ1-2, is DTGVSQNPRHKITKRGQNVTFRCDPISEHNRLYWYRQTLGQGPEFLTYFQNEAQLEKSRLLSDRFSAERPKGSFSTLEIQRTEQGDSAMYLCASSLAGQGWDYGYTFGSGTRLTVV.

This clonotype was counted only a few times. The V gene is TRBV7-2, the J gene TRBJ2-2, with D tentatively TRBD2 (5 bases). V was trimmed by 5 bases and J by 7 bases, leaving 14 bases between them. Germline V gene sequence: CDR1 SGHTA, CDR2 FQGNSA. The CDR3 runs 14 residues. The CDR3 region is CASSPTPGVGELFF. The CDR3 DNA is TGTGCCAGCAGCCCAACCCCCGGGGTCGGGGAGCTGTTTTTT.

V gene TRBV5-1 combines with J gene TRBJ2-3, with TRBD1 as a possible D gene (7 bases). V dropped 0 bases and J dropped 6 bases, with 17 bases sitting between them. CDR1 is SGHRS, CDR2 YFSETQ, per germline. This CDR3 is 16 amino acids long. The CDR3, as DNA: TGCGCCAGCAGCTTGGTTCAAGCGGAGGGGGCGGATACGCAGTATTTT. Amino acid sequence: CASSLVQAEGADTQYF.

This clonotype was found a few times. The genes are TRBV6-1 and TRBJ1-2, with D possibly matching TRBD1 (6 bases). V lost 6 bases to trimming and J lost 2 bases, with 16 bases between them. Looked up from germline, CDR1 is MNHNS and CDR2 is SASEGT. The CDR3 contains 15 residues. The CDR3 spells CASRVRGGNNYGYTF. The CDR3 DNA reads TGTGCCAGCAGGGTTAGAGGGGGGAACAACTATGGCTACACCTTC.

CDR3 loop: CASSFRLRHSPLHF. The CDR3, as DNA: TGTGCCAGCAGTTTTCGACTAAGGCATTCACCCCTCCACTTT. The J gene is TRBJ1-6, the V gene TRBV27; D gene ambiguous. The germline V gene has CDR1 MNHEY and CDR2 SMNVEV (reference sequence). Trimming shortened V by 3 bases and J by 8 bases, and 11 bases separated the two germline ends. The CDR3 totals 14 residues.

The table lists this clonotype with many counts. The genes are TRBV7-9 and TRBJ2-7; no definite D call. The ends were cut back, 5 bases at V and 1 base at J, with 6 bases in the middle. The CDR3 consists of 12 residues. Per the germline V gene, CDR1 is SEHNR and CDR2 is FQNEAQ (reference sequence). Written as DNA, the CDR3 is TGTGCCAGCAGCGCCATTTCCTACGAGCAGTACTTC. This codes for CASSAISYEQYF.

This sequence joins TRBV5-1 and TRBJ2-5, with 12 bases that match TRBD2. With V trimmed by 0 bases and J by 4 bases, 4 bases remained unmatched. CDR3 length equals 16 residues. CDR1 and CDR2 (germline): SGHRS, YFSETQ. CDR3 sequence reads: CASSLGGLAGGETQYF. The CDR3 DNA reads TGCGCCAGCAGCTTGGGGGGACTAGCGGGCGGAGAGACCCAGTACTTC.